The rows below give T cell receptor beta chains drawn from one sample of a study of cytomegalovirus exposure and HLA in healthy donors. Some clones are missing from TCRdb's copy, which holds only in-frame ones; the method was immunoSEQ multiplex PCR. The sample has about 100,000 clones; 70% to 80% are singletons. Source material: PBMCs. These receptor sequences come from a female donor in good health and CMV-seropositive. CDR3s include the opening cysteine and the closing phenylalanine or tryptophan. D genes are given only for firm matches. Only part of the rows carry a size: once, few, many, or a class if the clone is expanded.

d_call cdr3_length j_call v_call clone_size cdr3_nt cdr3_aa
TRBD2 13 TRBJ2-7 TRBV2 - TGTGCCAGCAGAGAGCGGGAGTGGTACGAGCAGTACTTC CASREREWYEQYF
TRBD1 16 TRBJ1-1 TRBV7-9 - TGTGCCAGCAGCCGCGACAGGGAATTGGTGAACACTGAAGCTTTCTTT CASSRDRELVNTEAFF
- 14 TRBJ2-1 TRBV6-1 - TGTGCCAGCAGTGAAACACAGACAGTCCGTGAGCAGTTCTTC CASSETQTVREQFF
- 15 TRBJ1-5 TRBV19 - TGTGCCACCAGAGGACGCCGGGGGGGCAATCAGCCCCAGCATTTT CATRGRRGGNQPQHF
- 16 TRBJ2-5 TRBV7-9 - TGTTCCAGCAGCTTAGCCGGGACAAGTACGTGGGAGACCCAGTACTTC CSSSLAGTSTWETQYF
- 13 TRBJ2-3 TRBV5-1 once TGCGCCAGCCGCCCGACGGGGACAGATACGCAGTATTTT CASRPTGTDTQYF
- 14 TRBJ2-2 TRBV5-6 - TGTGCCAGCAGCTTGGACGGGAACACCGGGGAGCTGTTTTTT CASSLDGNTGELFF
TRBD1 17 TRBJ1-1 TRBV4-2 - TGTGCCAGCAGCCAAGAACAGGGGGCGCCTTATGACACTGAAGCTTTCTTT CASSQEQGAPYDTEAFF
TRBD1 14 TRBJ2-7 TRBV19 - TGTGCCAGTAGTCCCGGGACAGGGCGACTCGAGCAGTACTTC CASSPGTGRLEQYF
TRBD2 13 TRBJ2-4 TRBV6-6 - TGTGCCAGCAGATACGCGGGAGCAAACAGTCAGTACTTC CASRYAGANSQYF
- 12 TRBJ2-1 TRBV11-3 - TGTGCCAGCAGCTTAGCGGACAATGAGCAGTTCTTC CASSLADNEQFF
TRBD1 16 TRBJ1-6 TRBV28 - TGTGCCAGCAGTTTGACAGGGGGGGGATATAATTCACCCCTCCACTTT CASSLTGGGYNSPLHF
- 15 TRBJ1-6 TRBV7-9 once TGTTCCAGCAGCTTAGGGAGCTCCTATAATTCACCCCTCCACTTT CSSSLGSSYNSPLHF
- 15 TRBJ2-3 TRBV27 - TGTGCCAGCAGTATGTACACGAGGAGCACAGATACGCAGTATTTT CASSMYTRSTDTQYF
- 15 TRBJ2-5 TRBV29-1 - TGCAGCGTTGAAGCGCCGGAGAGGGGGACGGAGACCCAGTACTTC CSVEAPERGTETQYF
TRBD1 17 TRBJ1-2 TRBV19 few TGTGCCAGTAGTATAGCCCTCCGGGGACAGGGAACCTATGGCTACACCTTC CASSIALRGQGTYGYTF
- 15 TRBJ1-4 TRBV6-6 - TGTGCCAGCAGACCGCGGACGGGGGAGGGTGAAAAACTGTTTTTT CASRPRTGEGEKLFF
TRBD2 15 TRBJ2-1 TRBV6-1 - TGTGCCAGCACCCGACTAGCGGGAGGTCGGAATGAGCAGTTCTTC CASTRLAGGRNEQFF
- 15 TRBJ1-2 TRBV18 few TGTGCCAGCTCACCACTCGGGCCCAGGGGCCCAGGCTACACCTTC CASSPLGPRGPGYTF
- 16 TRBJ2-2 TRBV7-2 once TGTGCCAGCAGCTTGTCTCAACTGGCGGGCACCGGGGAGCTATTTTTT CASSLSQLAGTGELFF
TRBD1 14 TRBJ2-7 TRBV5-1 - TGCGCCAGCAGCCTGGGGGGACAGGGTGAGGAGCAGTACTTC CASSLGGQGEEQYF
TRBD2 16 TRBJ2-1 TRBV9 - TGTGCCAGCAGCGTAGCTACCCTAGCGGGAGTGAAGGAGCAGTTCTTC CASSVATLAGVKEQFF
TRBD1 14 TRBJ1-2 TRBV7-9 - TGTGCCAGCAGCCTGACAGGGACTAACTATGGCTACACCTTC CASSLTGTNYGYTF
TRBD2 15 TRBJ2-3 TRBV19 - TGTGCCAGTAGTACTAGCGGGGGGTTCGCAGATACGCAGTATTTT CASSTSGGFADTQYF
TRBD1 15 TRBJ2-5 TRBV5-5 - TGTGCCAGCAGCTGGGAGACAGGGATACAAGAGACCCAGTACTTC CASSWETGIQETQYF
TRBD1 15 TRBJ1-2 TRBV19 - TGTGCCAGTAGTATCCCTATGGCAGGGGGGTATGGCTACACCTTC CASSIPMAGGYGYTF
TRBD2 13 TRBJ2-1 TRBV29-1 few TGCAGCGCCAAGGGACTAGCGGACCAAGAGCAGTTCTTC CSAKGLADQEQFF
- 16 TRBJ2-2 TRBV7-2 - TGTGCCAGCAGCCCCGTGGTGGGGCTAAACACCGGGGAGCTGTTTTTT CASSPVVGLNTGELFF
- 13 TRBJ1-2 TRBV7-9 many TGTGCCAGCAGACAGGGTGAAAACTATGGCTACACCTTC CASRQGENYGYTF
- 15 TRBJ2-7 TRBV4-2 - TGTGCCAGCAGCCAGGCCACGGACGGCGGGGACGAGCAGTACTTC CASSQATDGGDEQYF
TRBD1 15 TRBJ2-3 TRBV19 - TGTGCCAGCGCCGGGACAGGGGCTCGCACAGATACGCAGTATTTT CASAGTGARTDTQYF
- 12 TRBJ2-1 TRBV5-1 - TGCGCCAGCAGCTTGCCCCCCGATGAGCAGTTCTTC CASSLPPDEQFF
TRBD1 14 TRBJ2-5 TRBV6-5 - TGTGCCACCCTAGGACAGGGGTTACAAGAGACCCAGTACTTC CATLGQGLQETQYF
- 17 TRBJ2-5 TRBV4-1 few TGCGCCAGCAGCCAAGAAGGGGGACATTTCGGTCCAGAGACCCAGTACTTC CASSQEGGHFGPETQYF
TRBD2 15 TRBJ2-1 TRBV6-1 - TGTGCCAGCAGTGAAGCGGGACTAGGAATCAATGAGCAGTTCTTC CASSEAGLGINEQFF
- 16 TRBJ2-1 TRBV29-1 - TGCAGCGTTGAAGGGGAAGGGCTAGCTGATTACAATGAGCAGTTCTTC CSVEGEGLADYNEQFF
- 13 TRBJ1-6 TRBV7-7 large TGTGCCAGCAGCCTGACACCGAATTCACCCCTCCACTTT CASSLTPNSPLHF
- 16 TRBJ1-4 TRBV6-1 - TGTGCCAGCAGTGAAGCCTGGGGGGTCGGTAATGAAAAACTGTTTTTT CASSEAWGVGNEKLFF
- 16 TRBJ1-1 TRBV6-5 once TGTGCCAGCAGTTACGGATCCGGCGTTCAGGGCACTGAAGCTTTCTTT CASSYGSGVQGTEAFF
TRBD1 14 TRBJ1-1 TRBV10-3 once TGTGCCGTAGGGACAGGGGGGCCGAACACTGAAGCTTTCTTT CAVGTGGPNTEAFF
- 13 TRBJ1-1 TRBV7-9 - TGTTCCAGCAGCTTAGGAGGGTCCACTGAAGCTTTCTTT CSSSLGGSTEAFF
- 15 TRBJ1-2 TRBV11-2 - TGTGCCAGCAGCACCACCGGGGGACCAACGTATGGCTACACCTTC CASSTTGGPTYGYTF
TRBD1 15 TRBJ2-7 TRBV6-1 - TGTGCCAGCAGAGCCAACGACCGACAGGGCTACGAGCAGTACTTC CASRANDRQGYEQYF
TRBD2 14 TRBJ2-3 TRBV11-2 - TGTGCCAGCAGCTCGGGGGGAAGCACAGATACGCAGTATTTT CASSSGGSTDTQYF
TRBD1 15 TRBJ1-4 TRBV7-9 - TGTGCCAGCAGCATCTTAGACAGGGGAGAGGAAAAACTGTTTTTT CASSILDRGEEKLFF
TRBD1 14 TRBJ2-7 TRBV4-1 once TGCGCCAGCAGCCAACGGACAGGAGGCGACGAGCAGTACTTC CASSQRTGGDEQYF
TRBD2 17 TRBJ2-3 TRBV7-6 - TGTGCCAGCAGCTTAGTTCCTAGCGGGGGGGCGGCAGATACGCAGTATTTT CASSLVPSGGAADTQYF
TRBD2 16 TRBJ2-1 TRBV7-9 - TGTTCCAGCAGCTTAGAGCTAGCGGGAGTAAGCAATGAGCAGTTCTTC CSSSLELAGVSNEQFF